The T cell receptor (beta chain) described here comes from a study of beta chain features in type 1 diabetes. Study-wide results and limits: For Type 1 diabetes patients, all four CD4+ subsets carried TCRB CDR3s that were moderately but significantly shorter.

Every bit of the isolated RNA underwent reverse transcription, so sequencing read expressed TCRB transcripts. Repertoires were generated with immunoSEQ multiplex PCR, while TCRdb's copy carries only in-frame clones and drops some. The sample yields about 250,000 clones, 11% seen once. As for this clone: Its antigen remains unidentified.

CDR3 size: 13 residues. The germline CDR1 and CDR2 sequences are SGHNT and YYREEE (reference sequence). Trimming shortened V by 5 bases and J by 7 bases, and 13 bases separated the two germline ends. The genes are TRBV5-4 and TRBJ2-4, with D maybe TRBD2 (5 bases). This receptor was taken from a man under 40 with type 1 diabetes. The sequencing input was naive CD4+ T cells from blood. CDR3 amino acids: CASSYISGNIQYF. CDR3 nucleotide sequence: TGTGCCAGCAGTTACATCTCGGGGAACATTCAGTACTTC. Full variable domain (remainder filled in from reference TRBV5-4 and TRBJ2-4): ETGVTQSPTHLIKTRGQQVTLRCSSQSGHNTVSWYQQALGQGPQFIFQYYREEENGRGNFPPRFSGLQFPNYSSELNVNALELDDSALYLCASSYISGNIQYFGAGTRLSVL.